The rows below give T cell receptor beta chains drawn from one sample of a study of blood T cell repertoires in COVID-19. Produced via immunoSEQ multiplex PCR; TCRdb's table is partial and in-frame only. The repertoire holds 200,000 or so clones, with roughly 85% as singletons. The specimen was PBMCs or T cells enriched from blood (not recorded which). The source is a woman between 40 and 55 years old with acute COVID-19. The CDR3 runs from the conserved cysteine through the conserved F or W. A D gene is named only where the DNA matches it firmly. Clone sizes are given selectively: once, few, many, or a class where the clone is expanded.

j_call	clone_size	v_call	d_call	cdr3_nt	cdr3_aa
TRBJ2-1	.	TRBV6-5	.	TGTGCCAGCAGATTGACTAGTGTTGTTGAGCAGTTCTTC	CASRLTSVVEQFF
TRBJ2-5	.	TRBV4-3	.	TGCGCCAGCAGCCAAGATCGTTCAGGCGAGACCCAGTACTTC	CASSQDRSGETQYF
TRBJ1-4	.	TRBV4-1	.	TGCGCCAGCAGCCAAGATGGTACAGGGAACGAAAAACTGTTTTTT	CASSQDGTGNEKLFF
TRBJ1-1	.	TRBV7-9	.	TGTGCCAGCAGCTCCCGGGACACGAACACTGAAGCTTTCTTT	CASSSRDTNTEAFF
TRBJ1-5	.	TRBV5-6	.	TGTGCCAGCAGCTTGGGTATCGGACACCAAGGCAATCAGCCCCAGCATTTT	CASSLGIGHQGNQPQHF
TRBJ1-1	.	TRBV13	TRBD1	TGTGCCAGCAGCTCGGAACCGGGACAGTTCATGAACACTGAAGCTTTCTTT	CASSSEPGQFMNTEAFF
TRBJ2-5	once	TRBV7-2	TRBD2	TGTGCCAGCAGCTTAGAGGCCAGCGGGGGCGAGACCCAGTACTTC	CASSLEASGGETQYF
TRBJ2-4	few	TRBV12-3/TRBV12-4	TRBD1	TGTGCCAGCAGTGACAGGGTGACCATTCAGTACTTC	CASSDRVTIQYF
TRBJ1-2	.	TRBV25-1	.	TGTGCCAGCAGTGAATCCCAGGGGCGAGGCTACACCTTC	CASSESQGRGYTF
TRBJ2-3	.	TRBV12-3/TRBV12-4	.	TGTGCCAGCAGTCCAGGGCTAGCGGATACGCAGTATTTT	CASSPGLADTQYF
TRBJ1-1	.	TRBV3-1/TRBV3-2	.	TGTGCCAGCAGCCAAGGGGCCTCCGGTTATACTGAAGCTTTCTTT	CASSQGASGYTEAFF
TRBJ2-3	.	TRBV4-1	TRBD2	TGCGCCAGCAGCCGAGGACTAGCGGGGGGTATAACAGATACGCAGTATTTT	CASSRGLAGGITDTQYF
TRBJ1-1	once	TRBV19	.	TGTGCCAGTAGCTCAGGGTCTTCTGAAGCTTTCTTT	CASSSGSSEAFF
TRBJ1-1	.	TRBV14	.	TGTGCCAGCAGCCTTCACGGAGCTCCGAACACTGAAGCTTTCTTT	CASSLHGAPNTEAFF
TRBJ2-7	.	TRBV20-1	TRBD1	TGCAGTGCTAGTGTGGGGACAGGCTACGAGCAGTACTTC	CSASVGTGYEQYF
TRBJ2-7	.	TRBV25-1	TRBD2	TGTGCCAGCGCAAGGAACCTCCGAGACTTTAGCGGGGGCTACGAGCAGTACTTC	CASARNLRDFSGGYEQYF
TRBJ2-1	.	TRBV12-3/TRBV12-4	TRBD2	TGTGCCACCTCCTCGGGGGGGAATGAGCAGTTCTTC	CATSSGGNEQFF
TRBJ1-2	.	TRBV19	.	TGTGCCAGCCGTGGAGGGGATAGAGGCTACACCTTC	CASRGGDRGYTF
TRBJ1-6	.	TRBV3-1/TRBV3-2	.	TGTGCCAGCAGCCGAGCAGGGGTATCTAATTCACCCCTCCACTTT	CASSRAGVSNSPLHF
TRBJ2-7	.	TRBV6-6	.	TGTGCCAGCAGTTACTCCCCCGTCGAGCAGTACTTC	CASSYSPVEQYF
TRBJ2-3	.	TRBV7-2	TRBD2	TGTGCCAGCAGCTTCTCGACTAGCGGGGGGATCACAGATACGCAGTATTTT	CASSFSTSGGITDTQYF
TRBJ2-5	once	TRBV7-2	.	TGTGCCAGCGGGGAGTTGGGGGCAGGGTTACAAGAGACCCAGTACTTC	CASGELGAGLQETQYF
TRBJ2-1	once	TRBV11-2	TRBD2	TGTGCCAGCAGCTTAACGGTCCTAGCGGGGGCCCTCAATGAGCAGTTCTTC	CASSLTVLAGALNEQFF
TRBJ2-7	.	TRBV5-5	TRBD2	TGTGCCAGCAACTACGGGTTCGGAACTAGCGGATACTCCTACGAGCAGTACTTC	CASNYGFGTSGYSYEQYF
TRBJ1-1	.	TRBV15	.	TGTGCCACCAGCAAGGGACACCTTATAAACACTGAAGCTTTCTTT	CATSKGHLINTEAFF
TRBJ1-3	few	TRBV3-1/TRBV3-2	.	TGTGCCAGCAGCCAAGATTGGGGAGGAACTGGAAACACCATATATTTT	CASSQDWGGTGNTIYF